One T cell receptor (beta chain) is described in this entry. This clone was counted a few times. What this receptor recognizes is not known. Base qualities are not at hand, and no much larger clone is one base apart. The data were taken from a study of shared clonotypes between healthy human individuals (dated by TCRdb to 2018 to 2020). Broadly, across the study: A couple of women and a few men aged 18 to 49 years were included in the cohort. Leukapheresis yielded between about 0.94 and 9.5 billion PBMCs per donor. Libraries were prepared and TCR repertoires were sequenced by different laboratories using diverse techniques, in order to increase sequencing depth and limit assay-specific biases. For each donor, three plates each were used for CD4 naive and CD4 memory, two plates were used for CD8 naive, and one plate was used for CD8 memory. Blood TCR repertoires of a handful of healthy adults were deeply sequenced to estimate repertoire size and the extent of clonotype sharing between individuals.

The donors were healthy, HIV-negative adults who had no recently reported acute infections or vaccinations. All donors were Caucasian adults living in Nashville, Tennessee, USA. CD4+ T cells were enriched through magnetic negative selection, after which naive cells were positively selected on CD45RA and the remaining negative fraction served as the memory subset. Blood was obtained by leukapheresis, after which PBMCs were separated by Ficoll-Histopaque density gradient centrifugation and cryopreserved in liquid nitrogen vapor phase. Purity and quantity of every magnetically sorted T cell population were checked by analytical flow cytometry. Genomic DNA was isolated from each sorted fraction and quantified by UV absorbance on a Nanodrop 2000c. The paper's findings and limits, for the study overall: Compared with non-shared clonotypes, the clonotypes found in all four sorted-subset donors had higher generation probabilities. Even with the large sequencing depth, rarefaction of the sorted-subset datasets indicated that sequencing was incomplete. Sharing across several donors was observed for about 5% of naive CD4, 3.5% of naive CD8, 2.3% of memory CD4, and roughly 0.4% of memory CD8 clonotypes. Because the study included only a small number of donors, the genetic and exposure-history diversity represented was limited. Naive subsets generally had larger estimated clonotype richness than memory subsets did. Sampling was limited to blood, and TCR repertoires in tissue likely differ from TCR repertoires in blood. Based on pairwise subsampling, the degree of clonotype sharing among donors was expected to be affected by sequencing depth.

Using the deep immunoSEQ assay, multiplex PCR amplified TCR CDR3 regions from genomic DNA. Genomic DNA extracted from each cell subset was distributed evenly over all wells of several immunoSEQ 96-well plates, and each plate served as one replicate. For sorted subsets, approximately 190 ng genomic DNA, equal to some 28,000 T cell genomes, was loaded into each replicate PCR. Purified libraries were quantified with a Qubit 3.0 fluorometer, sized on a Bioanalyzer 2100, and re-quantified with the KAPA Library Quantification kit. Each immunoSEQ 96-well plate was sequenced on its own single-read 150-cycle Illumina NextSeq 550 flow cell. Per the original workflow: Because the immunoSEQ output held only junctional sequences and lacked quality scores, the filtering could not match the filtering applied to full-length reads. Sequences were annotated with PyIR, a Python wrapper for IgBLAST v1.9, and V/J genes and CDR3 were assigned using IMGT germline references. Reads with weak V/J assignments (E-value above 1e-6), missing CDR3, stop codons, out-of-frame junctions, or ambiguous translated residues were removed. V3J clonotypes were defined as sequences sharing an identical inferred V gene, J gene, and CDR3 amino acid sequence. To compute the percentage overlap between repertoires, the number of shared unique clonotypes was divided by the size of the smaller repertoire. Repertoire richness was assessed with RTK rarefaction, the Chao1 estimator, and Recon v2.1 estimates of unobserved clonotypes. For all TCRbeta clonotypes obtained by the gDNA method from a few donors, generation probabilities were computed with OLGA. As stored in TCRdb, this immuneACCESS dataset retains in-frame rearrangements with V and J assigned. A fraction of the clones does not appear; measured against another copy, unresolved V genes explain less than half of the discrepancy, and the remainder lacks a known reason. D and trimming come from the DNA, and the V and J calls and clone size come from that table. The sample table lists over 1.4 million clones, roughly 96% of them with a count of one. Approximately 1% of the sample is taken by the ten largest.

The sequenced sample consisted of naive CD4+ T cells sorted from blood. This specimen's cell subset or site label, interpreted: CD45RA+ positively selected. This clonotype was sampled from a man under 40 in good health.

The CDR3 in this case is CASRNVGEQFF. The DNA sequence is TGTGCCAGCAGGAACGTGGGTGAGCAGTTCTTC. The sequence is built from TRBV28 and TRBJ2-1; no D gene can be assigned with confidence. Trimming removed 6 bases from V and 9 bases from J, leaving 9 bases between the germline ends. The CDR3, cysteine through phenylalanine, is 11 amino acids long. Solely the CDR3 DNA is kept, with 33 bases framed from the first base. CDR1 and CDR2 are drawn from the germline V gene: MDHEN, SYDVKM.